This is a list of T cell receptor beta chains from one sample in a study of CD8 T cells in ankylosing spondylitis. MiXCR, run by TCRdb on the 5' RACE reads, gives a single entry per CDR3 protein. The data hold 150,000 to 200,000 distinct CDR3 sequences, with 13% observed a single time. The material sequenced was blood, either unsorted or a sorted T cell fraction (not recorded which). The receptors here all came from a female donor with ankylosing spondylitis or in good health (not recorded which). Both conserved end residues are part of each CDR3. The D gene is left open where the match is weak. Size is omitted from some rows. Given values are once, few, many or a class for expanded clones.

clone_size	d_call	v_call	j_call	cdr3_aa	cdr3_nt
many	TRBD1	TRBV28	TRBJ2-7	CASSSDRGYSYEQYF	TGTGCCAGCAGTTCGGACAGGGGATACTCCTACGAGCAGTACTTC
many	TRBD1	TRBV7-2	TRBJ2-6	CASSPTGTGANVLTF	TGTGCCAGCAGCCCGACAGGGACCGGGGCCAACGTCCTGACTTTC
many	-	TRBV12-3/TRBV12-4	TRBJ1-5	CASSLERFQPQHF	TGTGCCAGCAGTTTAGAGAGGTTTCAGCCCCAGCATTTT
many	-	TRBV7-9	TRBJ2-5	CASSLGDSGEYF	TGTGCCAGCAGCCTCGGCGACAGTGGGGAGTACTTC
-	-	TRBV29-1	TRBJ2-7	CSVVAVSSHEQYF	TGCAGCGTTGTCGCAGTCTCGTCCCACGAGCAGTACTTC
-	-	TRBV19	TRBJ2-1	CASSAVVRNPSGEQFF	TGTGCCAGTAGTGCGGTTGTACGAAACCCCTCGGGGGAGCAGTTCTTC
-	TRBD1	TRBV6-1	TRBJ2-7	CASSVLGQPHEQYF	TGTGCCAGCAGCGTCCTGGGACAGCCCCACGAGCAGTACTTC
many	-	TRBV28	TRBJ1-1	CASSSQGSEAFF	TGTGCCAGCAGTTCCCAGGGCTCTGAAGCTTTCTTT
many	-	TRBV7-9	TRBJ1-1	CASSSPLGGVLGTEAFF	TGTGCCAGCAGCTCTCCTCTCGGCGGGGTGTTGGGCACTGAAGCTTTCTTT
few	-	TRBV4-3	TRBJ2-3	CASSRDPNWRLGDTQYF	TGCGCCAGCAGCCGGGATCCCAACTGGCGGCTGGGAGATACGCAGTATTTT
many	-	TRBV9	TRBJ2-7	CASSVSQGAGEQYF	TGTGCCAGCAGCGTATCCCAGGGAGCCGGCGAGCAGTACTTC
many	-	TRBV11-2	TRBJ2-5	CASSQYQETQYF	TGTGCCAGCAGCCAGTACCAAGAGACCCAGTACTTC
many	TRBD2	TRBV5-1	TRBJ2-3	CASRRGLAGGEGSTDTQYF	TGCGCCAGCCGACGGGGACTAGCGGGAGGAGAGGGAAGCACAGATACGCAGTATTTT
many	TRBD1	TRBV12-3/TRBV12-4	TRBJ1-1	CASSPRTGLGTEAFF	TGTGCCAGCAGTCCTAGGACAGGGTTGGGCACTGAAGCTTTCTTT
few	TRBD1	TRBV5-1	TRBJ2-2	CASSLDRTGNTGELFF	TGCGCCAGCAGCTTGGATCGGACAGGGAACACCGGGGAGCTGTTTTTT
many	-	TRBV15	TRBJ2-7	CATSPGRDYEQYF	TGTGCCACCAGCCCAGGACGAGACTACGAGCAGTACTTC
-	-	TRBV7-3	TRBJ2-5	CASSLTGSAQETQYF	TGTGCCAGCAGCTTAACTGGTTCTGCTCAAGAGACCCAGTACTTC
few	-	TRBV20-1	TRBJ1-6	CSARQQGRLNSPLHF	TGCAGTGCTAGACAGCAGGGGAGGTTGAATTCACCCCTCCACTTT
-	-	TRBV20-1	TRBJ2-5	CSAPDISQETQYF	TGCAGTGCTCCGGACATTTCCCAAGAGACCCAGTACTTC
-	-	TRBV19	TRBJ2-2	CASSRTITGELFF	TGTGCCAGTAGTCGAACAATCACCGGGGAGCTGTTTTTT
many	-	TRBV9	TRBJ1-3	CASSSRDRPSGNTIYF	TGTGCCAGCAGCTCACGGGACCGTCCCTCTGGAAACACCATATATTTT
many	-	TRBV6-5	TRBJ1-1	CASSYFGSGGIEAFF	TGTGCCAGCAGTTACTTTGGGTCCGGAGGGATTGAAGCTTTCTTT
-	-	TRBV29-1	TRBJ2-3	CSVGRGGTDTQYF	TGCAGCGTTGGGCGGGGAGGCACAGATACGCAGTATTTT
many	-	TRBV7-2	TRBJ2-2	CASSLMQNTGELFF	TGTGCCAGCAGCCTTATGCAGAACACCGGGGAGCTGTTTTTT
few	TRBD1	TRBV7-8	TRBJ1-2	CASSQQPGQGRGYTF	TGTGCCAGCAGCCAACAACCGGGACAGGGTCGAGGCTACACCTTC
many	-	TRBV9	TRBJ1-2	CASSARDGDYGYTF	TGTGCCAGCAGCGCACGGGACGGCGACTATGGCTACACCTTC
many	-	TRBV7-2	TRBJ2-3	CASSSSRQSRTDTQYF	TGTGCCAGCAGCTCCTCAAGACAGTCCCGCACAGATACGCAGTATTTT
many	-	TRBV5-1	TRBJ2-7	CASSLVVGDYEQYF	TGCGCCAGCAGCTTGGTGGTAGGGGACTACGAGCAGTACTTC
few	TRBD2	TRBV29-1	TRBJ2-3	CSVVGLAGADTQYF	TGCAGCGTTGTAGGGCTAGCGGGAGCAGATACGCAGTATTTT
many	-	TRBV12-3/TRBV12-4	TRBJ2-7	CASSLSLAGRYEQYF	TGTGCCAGCAGTTTATCTCTGGCAGGGAGATACGAGCAGTACTTC
-	-	TRBV20-1	TRBJ2-2	CSARSSSPNTGELFF	TGCAGTGCTAGGTCTAGCTCACCGAACACCGGGGAGCTGTTTTTT
many	TRBD2	TRBV20-1	TRBJ2-7	CSARTSANSYEQYF	TGCAGTGCACGAACTAGCGCCAACTCCTACGAGCAGTACTTC
few	-	TRBV20-1	TRBJ2-7	CSAAGGIFYEQYF	TGCAGTGCTGCCGGCGGGATCTTCTACGAGCAGTACTTC
-	TRBD1	TRBV11-3	TRBJ1-2	CASSWMTGANYGYTF	TGTGCCAGCAGCTGGATGACAGGGGCGAACTATGGCTACACCTTC
many	-	TRBV2	TRBJ2-5	CASRGMSEVGTQYF	TGTGCCAGCAGGGGGATGTCAGAGGTGGGGACCCAGTACTTC
-	TRBD1	TRBV11-2	TRBJ2-2	CASSLTGQGDTGELFF	TGTGCCAGCAGCTTAACGGGACAGGGGGACACCGGGGAGCTGTTTTTT
-	-	TRBV15	TRBJ2-5	CATSRGGGEAETQYF	TGTGCCACCAGCAGAGGCGGAGGGGAGGCAGAGACCCAGTACTTC
few	-	TRBV20-1	TRBJ2-5	CSARDWQGETQYF	TGCAGTGCTAGAGATTGGCAGGGGGAGACCCAGTACTTC
many	TRBD2	TRBV27	TRBJ2-1	CASRKLAGGPSGEQFF	TGTGCCAGCAGAAAACTAGCGGGAGGGCCCTCAGGTGAGCAGTTCTTC
-	-	TRBV12-3/TRBV12-4	TRBJ2-7	CASSLAAGRAYEQYF	TGTGCCAGCAGTTTAGCCGCGGGCAGAGCCTACGAGCAGTACTTC